These 10 T cell receptor beta chains were sequenced from one sample in a study of T cell changes during pregnancy in multiple sclerosis. Measured with immunoSEQ multiplex PCR; TCRdb has only the in-frame clones, and not every one. The top ten hold about 2% of the sample, which has tens of thousands of clones, almost 95% seen once. This specimen consisted of peripheral blood, obtained after pregnancy. The receptors shown here come from a female donor with multiple sclerosis, enrolled in a pregnancy study.

V and J are TRBV2 and TRBJ1-4; 7 bases fit TRBD1. The CDR3 loop spans 16 amino acids. Germline CDR1 and CDR2: SNHLY and FYNNEI. V was clipped by 7 bases and J by 8 bases; unmatched bases: 16. This CDR3 is CASTPGPGQINEKLFF. The CDR3 DNA is TGTGCCAGCACCCCAGGCCCGGGACAGATCAACGAAAAACTGTTTTTT. The full variable domain, its missing parts supplied by reference TRBV2 and TRBJ1-4, is EPEVTQTPSHQVTQMGQEVILRCVPISNHLYFYWYRQILGQKVEFLVSFYNNEISEKSEIFDDQFSVERPDGSNFTLKIRSTKLEDSAMYFCASTPGPGQINEKLFFGSGTQLSVL.

This clone was seen once. The CDR3 DNA reads TGTGCCAGTAGTCCCTGGACAGGGGGCTCTCTTAAGTCGTACAATGAGCAGTTCTTC. Translated: CASSPWTGGSLKSYNEQFF. The chain recombines TRBV19 with TRBJ2-1, with 11 bases matching TRBD1. The CDR3 consists of 19 residues. Germline V CDR1 and CDR2: LNHDA, SQIVND (reference sequence). V was pared by 5 bases and J by 4 bases, with 16 bases of the junction left unmatched.

The rearrangement joins TRBV30 to TRBJ1-5, with D possibly TRBD1 on 5 matching bases. The CDR3 spans 12 residues. CDR1 is GTSNPN and CDR2 is SVGIG in the germline V gene (reference sequence). The V end lost 6 bases, the J end lost 6 bases, and 12 bases lay between the germline ends. The CDR3 DNA reads TGTGCCTGTTCCTCGGGGGGTCAGCCCCAGCATTTT. It translates to CACSSGGQPQHF. Using reference TRBV30 and TRBJ1-5 for the parts outside the CDR3, the full variable domain is SQTIHQWPATLVQPVGSPLSLECTVEGTSNPNLYWYRQAAGRGLQLLFYSVGIGQISSEVPQNLSASRPQDRQFILSSKKLLLSDSGFYLCACSSGGQPQHFGDGTRLSIL.

This sequence joins TRBV18 and TRBJ2-1, with D perhaps TRBD1 (6 bases). The CDR3 covers 14 residues. Germline V gives CDR1 KGHSH, CDR2 LQKENI. V lost 3 bases to trimming and J lost 5 bases, with 11 bases between them. The CDR3 here is CASSPRQVNNEQFF. In DNA form, the CDR3 reads TGTGCCAGCTCACCGAGACAGGTCAACAATGAGCAGTTCTTC. Variable domain in full (rest from reference TRBV18 and TRBJ2-1): NAGVMQNPRHLVRRRGQEARLRCSPMKGHSHVYWYRQLPEEGLKFMVYLQKENIIDESGMPKERFSAEFPKEGPSILRIQQVVRGDSAAYFCASSPRQVNNEQFFGPGTRLTVL.

The chain couples TRBV19 to TRBJ1-1; D gene uncertain. The CDR3 length is 13 residues. V was pared by 3 bases and J by 0 bases, with 5 bases between. Germline CDR1 LNHDA, CDR2 SQIVND (reference sequence). The CDR3 protein is CASSISLNTEAFF. The CDR3 nucleotides are TGTGCCAGTAGTATCTCCCTGAACACTGAAGCTTTCTTT. Complete variable domain (other parts from reference TRBV19 and TRBJ1-1): DGGITQSPKYLFRKEGQNVTLSCEQNLNHDAMYWYRQDPGQGLRLIYYSQIVNDFQKGDIAEGYSVSREKKESFPLTVTSAQKNPTAFYLCASSISLNTEAFFGQGTRLTVV.

V is TRBV13 and J is TRBJ2-7, with D unclear. The CDR3 contains 14 residues. The germline V gene encodes CDR1 PRHDT and CDR2 FYEKMQ (reference sequence). Deletions cut 4 bases from V and 7 bases from J, with 17 bases between. The chain's CDR3 is CASSSFENLREQYF. As DNA, the CDR3 is TGTGCCAGCAGCTCCTTCGAAAATCTGCGGGAGCAGTACTTC.

The chain uses TRBV2 and TRBJ2-6, with 7 bases aligning to TRBD1. J was trimmed by 4 bases and V by 5 bases; bases with no gene match: 17. Germline V lookup: CDR1 SNHLY, CDR2 FYNNEI. CDR3 length equals 19 residues. CDR3 sequence (DNA): TGTGCCAGCAGTCAACGCATACAGGGGTTCTTAGGCGGGGCCAACGTCCTGACTTTC. Amino acids: CASSQRIQGFLGGANVLTF.

The V call is TRBV5-1, the J call TRBJ2-2; 9 bases are a match to TRBD1. Unmatched junction bases numbered 4, after V lost 3 bases and J lost 4 bases. The germline gives CDR1 SGHRS, CDR2 YFSETQ. CDR3 length: 15 residues. The CDR3 sequence: CASSWRQGVTGELFF. The CDR3 coding sequence is TGCGCCAGCAGCTGGAGACAGGGGGTCACCGGGGAGCTGTTTTTT.

This clone was counted a single time. The V gene is TRBV9, the J gene TRBJ1-1; D unresolved. Trimming left V 4 bases short and J 0 bases short, with 16 bases between. The CDR3 is made up of 16 amino acids. Germline CDR1 reads SGDLS; CDR2 reads YYNGEE. The CDR3 nucleotides are TGTGCCAGCAGCCAATCTAGTGGCGGAGTGAACACTGAAGCTTTCTTT. Translated, it gives CASSQSSGGVNTEAFF.

The rearrangement links TRBV19 to TRBJ1-2; 8 bases line up with TRBD1. V dropped 7 bases and J dropped 0; count of bases not matched to a gene: 16. CDR1 is LNHDA, CDR2 SQIVND, per germline (reference sequence). This CDR3 has 18 amino acids. The CDR3 DNA follows: TGTGCCAGTACCCCTGGGGACAGGTCGGTCCCCCCTAACTATGGCTACACCTTC. It encodes CASTPGDRSVPPNYGYTF.